Each of the 5 T cell receptor beta chains below was sequenced from the same sample in a study of early T cells in non-severe SARS-CoV-2 infection. TCRdb passed the 5' RACE reads through MiXCR, listing each CDR3 protein once. The data contain tens of thousands of distinct CDR3 sequences, approximately 4.5% of them singletons. Sequenced material: whole blood. All receptors come from an adult who was a healthcare worker with PCR-confirmed SARS-CoV-2 infection or an uninfected control (not recorded which).

This clonotype was observed many times. The chain is built from TRBV6-2 or TRBV6-3 and TRBJ1-5; D gene unclear. V gave up 6 bases and J gave up 5 bases, with 8 bases separating them. From germline, CDR1 is MNHEY and CDR2 SVGEGT. The CDR3 extends over 12 amino acids. For the CDR3, the DNA is TGTGCCAGCAGGCCATTCGATCAGCCCCAGCATTTT. Translating gives CASRPFDQPQHF.

This clonotype was picked up many times. The chain carries TRBV7-2 and TRBJ2-3; no reliable D call. The CDR3 runs to 15 residues. Trimming shortened V by 2 bases and J by 3 bases, and 12 bases separated the two germline ends. Germline CDR1 and CDR2: SGHTA and FQGNSA. The CDR3 DNA is TGTGCCAGCAGCTTATTAAGGCGTTTAACAGATACGCAGTATTTT. Its translation is CASSLLRRLTDTQYF.

This clonotype was seen many times. The genes are TRBV12-3 or TRBV12-4 and TRBJ1-2; D is unclear. The CDR3 has 16 residues. V gave up 3 bases and J gave up 0 bases, with 14 bases separating them. The CDR3 region is CASSFLGDGTNYGYTF. The CDR3, as DNA: TGTGCCAGCAGTTTTCTTGGGGATGGTACTAACTATGGCTACACCTTC.

This clonotype came up many times. This chain connects TRBV7-6 to TRBJ1-3; 7 bases align to TRBD1. CDR1 and CDR2 (germline): SGHVS, FNYEAQ. V shed 5 bases, J shed 7 bases, and the junction held 5 bases outside the gene matches. The CDR3 has 13 amino acids. CDR3: CASSPQGWNTIYF. The CDR3 DNA reads as TGTGCCAGCAGCCCACAGGGGTGGAACACCATATATTTT.

This clonotype was found many times. This chain uses TRBV9 with TRBJ1-1, with 7 bases identical to TRBD1. This CDR3 has 14 amino acids. With 4 bases clipped from V and 2 bases from J, the junction kept 5 bases outside the gene matches. CDR1 is SGDLS, CDR2 YYNGEE, per germline. CDR3 residues: CASSPDRLNTEAFF. The CDR3 DNA reads as TGTGCCAGCAGCCCGGACAGGTTAAACACTGAAGCTTTCTTT.